Listed below are T cell receptor beta chains from one sample, sequenced in a study of control samples from healthy donors and cancer patients. Libraries were prepared by immunoSEQ multiplex PCR; TCRdb keeps only in-frame clonotypes and omits some of them. The profile covers 200,000 or so clones, with roughly nine tenths appearing a single time and approximately 1.8% taken by the ten largest. The sample comprised blood. The receptors were gathered from a man aged 30 to 45 in good health. CDR3s include the opening cysteine and the closing phenylalanine or tryptophan. Each record gives: CDR3 DNA, CDR3 protein, clone size, J gene, CDR3 length, V gene, D gene. D genes are given only for firm matches. Some rows have no size entry. The others give once, few or many, or a class for an expanded clone.

TGTGCCAGCAGCCCACGCGGGGGGCTAAGGGGGGCAGATACGCAGTATTTT	CASSPRGGLRGADTQYF	-	TRBJ2-3	17	TRBV7-2	TRBD2
TGTGCCAGCAGTTACTTACCGGGACATAGTGCTTTCTTT	CASSYLPGHSAFF	-	TRBJ1-1	13	TRBV6-5	-
TGTGCCAGCAGCCAAGATCATGGACTAGATTACGAGCAGTACTTC	CASSQDHGLDYEQYF	-	TRBJ2-7	15	TRBV3-1/TRBV3-2	TRBD2
TGTGCCAGCAGGCCTAACCGGGTTTTCAATCAGCCCCAGCATTTT	CASRPNRVFNQPQHF	-	TRBJ1-5	15	TRBV6-5	-
TGTGCCAGCAGTCCCCATTGTTCAGCTTTTGTAGGCACAGATACGCAGTATTTT	CASSPHCSAFVGTDTQYF	-	TRBJ2-3	18	TRBV6-7	-
TGTGCCATCAGTGAGGGGGGCACTGAAGCTTTCTTT	CAISEGGTEAFF	-	TRBJ1-1	12	TRBV10-3	-
TGTGCCAGCAGCTTAGGACAGGGGAGCTCCTATAATTCACCCCTCCACTTT	CASSLGQGSSYNSPLHF	once	TRBJ1-6	17	TRBV5-6	TRBD1
TGTGCCAGCAGCCGAGGGTCACAGCCTAATGAAAAACTGTTTTTT	CASSRGSQPNEKLFF	-	TRBJ1-4	15	TRBV7-3	-
TGTGCCAGCAGCGTAGGGGGAGGGGAGGGCTCACCCCTCCACTTT	CASSVGGGEGSPLHF	-	TRBJ1-6	15	TRBV9	-
TGTGCCAGCAGCTATACTACAGGGGTAGAGACCCAGTACTTC	CASSYTTGVETQYF	-	TRBJ2-5	14	TRBV6-5	TRBD1
TGTGCCAGCAGCGGGAGGGACAGGGGAACCGGGGAGCTGTTTTTT	CASSGRDRGTGELFF	-	TRBJ2-2	15	TRBV9	TRBD1
TGTGCCAGCAGCTATGGGGGGAGGCAAGAAAAACTGTTTTTT	CASSYGGRQEKLFF	-	TRBJ1-4	14	TRBV11-2	-
TGCAGTGCTAGTGGAGGCGGGGCCTCCTACGAGCAGTACTTC	CSASGGGASYEQYF	-	TRBJ2-7	14	TRBV20-1	-
TGTGCCAGCAGCTCCAGTGGGGGCACTGAAGCTTTCTTT	CASSSSGGTEAFF	-	TRBJ1-1	13	TRBV7-7	-
TGTGCCAGCAGCAAACAGGGCGCTAGGGGAAATGAAAAACTGTTTTTT	CASSKQGARGNEKLFF	-	TRBJ1-4	16	TRBV5-5	-
TGTGCCAGCAGTATGACAGCCGACACTGAAGCTTTCTTT	CASSMTADTEAFF	-	TRBJ1-1	13	TRBV6-5	-
TGTGCCAGCCATTCTATAAGGGGACCTCTCACTGAAGCTTTCTTT	CASHSIRGPLTEAFF	-	TRBJ1-1	15	TRBV5-6	-
TGTGCCAGTAGTATAATTCAGGGCCTCCGAGATACAAGCTATGGCTACACCTTC	CASSIIQGLRDTSYGYTF	-	TRBJ1-2	18	TRBV19	-
TGTGCCAGCAGCTTAATCACAGTAAACACTGAAGCTTTCTTT	CASSLITVNTEAFF	-	TRBJ1-1	14	TRBV7-3	-
TGTGCCAGCAGGGAGATACAGGGCAACTATGGCTACACCTTC	CASREIQGNYGYTF	-	TRBJ1-2	14	TRBV27	-
TGTGCCAGCAGTTTAAAATCCTACAATGAGCAGTTCTTC	CASSLKSYNEQFF	-	TRBJ2-1	13	TRBV12-3/TRBV12-4	-
TGTGCTAGTGGTTTGAATAGCGGGGGGGCCTTCGCAGGGGAGCTGTTTTTT	CASGLNSGGAFAGELFF	-	TRBJ2-2	17	TRBV12-5	TRBD2
TGCAGTCCCAATGGACAGGGATCCTACACCTTC	CSPNGQGSYTF	-	TRBJ1-2	11	TRBV20-1	TRBD1
TGTGCCAGCAGCTCGCGGATTCATGCAACTAATGAAAAACTGTTTTTT	CASSSRIHATNEKLFF	-	TRBJ1-4	16	TRBV11-2	-
TGTGCCAGCAGTTTAGATAGGAATCAGCCCCAGCATTTT	CASSLDRNQPQHF	-	TRBJ1-5	13	TRBV27	-
TGTGCCAGCAGCTTGGGTCCTCTCACCTACAATGAGCAGTTCTTC	CASSLGPLTYNEQFF	-	TRBJ2-1	15	TRBV5-6	-
TGTGCCATCAGTGAGTTAGCGGGGGGTCACAAAAACATTCAGTACTTC	CAISELAGGHKNIQYF	-	TRBJ2-4	16	TRBV10-3	TRBD2
TGTGCCAGCAGCTTAGGCAGACACAATCAGCCCCAGCATTTT	CASSLGRHNQPQHF	-	TRBJ1-5	14	TRBV5-7	-
TGTGCCAGCAGTGAAGCGGGGACTAGCGGGGCCTCAGATACGCAGTATTTT	CASSEAGTSGASDTQYF	-	TRBJ2-3	17	TRBV6-1	TRBD2
TGTGCCAGCACCTCAGCTCGAGGGGTAGACACTGAAGCTTTCTTT	CASTSARGVDTEAFF	-	TRBJ1-1	15	TRBV7-9	-
TGTGCCAGCAGACCCTTTACAGGGTCCTACGAGCAGTACTTC	CASRPFTGSYEQYF	-	TRBJ2-7	14	TRBV6-6	-
TGTGCCATCAGGAAGAGCGGGGAGGGGTACGAGCAGTACTTC	CAIRKSGEGYEQYF	-	TRBJ2-7	14	TRBV10-3	TRBD2
TGTGCCAGCAGCCCCGGGGGGGCCGACGAGCAGTACTTC	CASSPGGADEQYF	-	TRBJ2-7	13	TRBV7-2	TRBD2
TGTGCCAGCAGCCAACGCGCGGGGACAGGGGCGGGCCCGAACACTGAAGCTTTCTTT	CASSQRAGTGAGPNTEAFF	-	TRBJ1-1	19	TRBV14	TRBD1
TGTGCCAGCGACCCCTTTCAGACCGGCACAGATACGCAGTATTTT	CASDPFQTGTDTQYF	-	TRBJ2-3	15	TRBV6-5	-
TGTGCCAGTGGGGGCGCTAACTATGGCTACACCTTC	CASGGANYGYTF	once	TRBJ1-2	12	TRBV11-2	-
TGTGCCAGCAGGTCGGGGAGTAGCTCCTACGAGCAGTACTTC	CASRSGSSSYEQYF	-	TRBJ2-7	14	TRBV6-5	-
TGCGCCAGCAGCCCGCAAGACAGGGGTTTGGGCAATCAGCCCCAGCATTTT	CASSPQDRGLGNQPQHF	-	TRBJ1-5	17	TRBV4-1	TRBD1
TGTGCCAGCAGTGAATATAATTGGGGGGACGAGCAGTACTTC	CASSEYNWGDEQYF	-	TRBJ2-7	14	TRBV25-1	-
TGCGCCAGCAGGCGGACAGGGGATAGCAATCAGCCCCAGCATTTT	CASRRTGDSNQPQHF	few	TRBJ1-5	15	TRBV5-1	TRBD1
TGTGCCACCAGCAGGGGGCGGGGGGCCGGGGGCCTGGCCAAAAACATTCAGTACTTC	CATSRGRGAGGLAKNIQYF	-	TRBJ2-4	19	TRBV15	TRBD2
TGTGCCAGCAGGCAAATTGGACCGACCTACGAGCAGTACTTC	CASRQIGPTYEQYF	-	TRBJ2-7	14	TRBV7-2	-
TGTGCCACCAGCGACGCTAAATGGGGGAACATTCAGTACTTC	CATSDAKWGNIQYF	-	TRBJ2-4	14	TRBV15	-
TGTGCCTGGAGTGAGGGACAGGGGGCGACAGATACGCAGTATTTT	CAWSEGQGATDTQYF	-	TRBJ2-3	15	TRBV30	TRBD1
TGTGCCAGCACGCCGCAGGGGGCCCTGAACACTGAAGCTTTCTTT	CASTPQGALNTEAFF	-	TRBJ1-1	15	TRBV6-5	TRBD1
TGTGCCAGCAGCCAAGACCCTCGTAAGAACAGGAAGGCTGGGGCCAACGTCCTGACTTTC	CASSQDPRKNRKAGANVLTF	-	TRBJ2-6	20	TRBV3-1/TRBV3-2	-
TGTGCCAGCACCCCGACAGAGAATTCACCCCTCCACTTT	CASTPTENSPLHF	-	TRBJ1-6	13	TRBV2	-
TGTGCCAGCAGAGGCTTAAGGATGCCGGCCGGGGAGCTGTTTTTT	CASRGLRMPAGELFF	-	TRBJ2-2	15	TRBV6-5	-
TGTGCCAGCAGCTTTGGGGGCGTTGAAAAACTGTTTTTT	CASSFGGVEKLFF	-	TRBJ1-4	13	TRBV7-2	-